A single sample gave rise to the 7 T cell receptor beta chains below, sequenced in a study of post-analysis software for immune sequencing data. Whole-study results and caveats: Patients had higher frequencies than controls of about 5 TRBV segments, including TRBV5-6, TRBV5-1 and TRBV20-1.

Libraries were made from TCR beta cDNA, and they carried unique molecular identifiers. A single record per CDR3 protein comes from TCRdb applying MiXCR to the PCR reads. Of about 460,000 distinct CDR3 sequences detected, roughly 46% appear once; the ten largest clones hold roughly 12%. Their cognate antigens are unknown. Material: blood. The receptors here all came from a girl aged 10 to 17 with multiple sclerosis.

This clonotype was recorded a few times. The chain joins TRBV3-1 to TRBJ2-5, with 8 positions matching TRBD2. CDR1 is LGHDT, CDR2 YNNKEL, per germline (reference sequence). The length of the CDR3 is 16 residues. J was trimmed by 3 bases and V by 4 bases; bases with no gene match: 10. The CDR3 protein is CASSPDTGGREETQYF. DNA of the CDR3: TGTGCCAGCAGCCCCGACACGGGAGGGCGGGAAGAGACCCAGTACTTC.

CDR3 sequence reads: CSARVLSQGSNEKLFF. The CDR3 DNA follows: TGCAGTGCTAGAGTCCTAAGTCAGGGATCTAATGAAAAACTGTTTTTT. This rearrangement joins TRBV20-1 to TRBJ1-4, with D possibly TRBD1 on 5 matching bases. Germline-derived CDR1 and CDR2 are DFQATT and SNEGSKA (reference sequence). V lost 1 base and J 3 bases, leaving 15 bases between the germline ends. The CDR3 loop spans 16 amino acids.

The rearrangement uses TRBV5-1 and TRBJ1-5, with D unresolved. This CDR3 has 15 residues. From germline, CDR1 is SGHRS and CDR2 YFSETQ. Deletions cut 0 bases from V and 3 bases from J, with 10 bases between. In DNA, the CDR3 is TGCGCCAGCAGCTTGGATTTTGGAGCCAATCAGCCCCAGCATTTT. Translated: CASSLDFGANQPQHF.

In its sample, this clonotype was seen once. One end of the junction varies from germline; a read error may be responsible. Here the CDR3 reads CAGSSQDRGPYEQYF. CDR3 in DNA: TGTGCCGGCAGCTCCCAGGACAGGGGTCCCTACGAGCAGTACTTC. J is TRBJ2-7 and V is TRBV7-6, with 9 bases aligning to TRBD1. Germline lookup yields CDR1 SGHVS and CDR2 FNYEAQ. This CDR3 is built from 15 residues.

The gene calls are TRBV12-3 or TRBV12-4 and TRBJ1-5, with D possibly TRBD1 on 5 matching bases. Between the trimmed V and J ends, which lost 11 bases and 0 bases, there was a span of 23 bases. The CDR3 length is 17 residues. CDR3 coding DNA: TGTGCCCGCCGAGCGGGGACGGAACATTATAGCAATCAGCCCCAGCATTTT. Amino acid sequence: CARRAGTEHYSNQPQHF.

Details on this clonotype: One end of the junction varies from germline; a read error may be responsible. The CDR3 is CGARKSLAGEGEQFF. The CDR3 nucleotides are TGCGGTGCTAGAAAGTCACTAGCGGGAGAGGGCGAGCAGTTCTTC. The chain carries TRBV20-1 and TRBJ2-1; TRBD2 aligns across 11 bases. Germline V gives CDR1 DFQATT, CDR2 SNEGSKA (reference sequence). This CDR3 has 15 amino acids.

V and J are TRBV28 and TRBJ2-1; no clear D. CDR1 and CDR2 from the germline V gene are MDHEN and SYDVKM. This CDR3 spans 12 amino acids. Trimming took off 6 bases at V and 9 bases at J, with 12 bases between the two ends. CDR3 residues: CASSLPETEQFF. CDR3 sequence (DNA): TGTGCCAGCAGCCTTCCCGAGACTGAGCAGTTCTTC.